This TCR beta chain came from a study of blood T cell repertoires in COVID-19. Study background: Collection of acute and convalescent COVID-19 samples took place in the United States, Italy and Spain. PBMCs, B-cell-depleted T cells, or T cells were the source of the cDNA or gDNA that made up the material.

The V gene lost 0 bases and the J gene lost 0 bases, with 9 bases spanning the gap. Germline V gene lookup returns CDR1 LGHNT and CDR2 FRNRAP. CDR3 length equals 16 residues. In the authors' methods: Amplification with reference gene primers provided the estimates of nucleated cell counts. Assay used: immunoSEQ multiplex PCR; TCRdb lists only in-frame clones, some missing. V, J and clone size were drawn from that table, and D and trimming were deduced from the DNA. This table has about 200,000 clones, around 86% appearing once. Seattle participants joined during active infection and were tracked over time.

Sequenced: peripheral blood. The chain links TRBV12-5 to TRBJ1-5; tentative D call: TRBD1 (5 bases). The sequence derives from a woman between 50 and 59 years old with COVID-19, enrolled during active disease. DNA for the CDR3: TGTGCTAGTGGTTTGGTACAGGAATATAGCAATCAGCCCCAGCATTTT. This sequence encodes CASGLVQEYSNQPQHF.